The 9 T cell receptor beta chains presented below share a single source sample, sequenced in a study of shared clonotypes between healthy human individuals. Here immunoSEQ multiplex PCR was the method, and the copy in TCRdb shows in-frame clones only, minus some. Of 1.4 million or so clones in the sample, around 98.5% were seen once. Sample: naive CD4+ T cells sorted from blood. Regarding subset: CD45RA+ positively selected. The receptor set was obtained from a man younger than 40 in good health.

The CDR3 DNA is TGTGCCAGCAATGGGGATACGCAGTATTTT. Translating gives CASNGDTQYF. The chain employs TRBV2 and TRBJ2-3; the D is unclear. Trimming removed 7 bases from V and 6 bases from J, with 5 bases in between. The germline gives CDR1 SNHLY, CDR2 FYNNEI. This CDR3 has 10 amino acids.

The chain uses TRBV5-1 and TRBJ1-2; the D gene is possibly TRBD1 (6 bases). Germline CDR1 and CDR2: SGHRS and YFSETQ. CDR3 size: 14 residues. Trimming removed 4 bases at V and 6 bases at J, with 16 bases between. CDR3: CASSPNAAGDGYTF. In nucleotides, the CDR3 is TGCGCCAGCAGCCCGAACGCGGCAGGGGATGGCTACACCTTC.

The rearrangement joins TRBV21-1 to TRBJ2-1. TRBV21-1 is noted as a pseudogene. This CDR3 comprises 18 residues. The CDR3 coding sequence is TGTGCCAGCAGCAAAGAGCCGGGTTGGGGGATAGGGTACAATGAGCAGTTCTTC. This encodes CASSKEPGWGIGYNEQFF.

The CDR3 DNA is TGTGCCAGCAGCCCCGGTGGTAGCGGGAACCACGAGCAGTACTTC. Protein: CASSPGGSGNHEQYF. The J gene is TRBJ2-7, the V gene TRBV11-3; 8 bases match TRBD2. The CDR3 loop spans 15 amino acids. In germline, CDR1 is SGHNT, CDR2 YENEEA. The trim removed 5 bases at V and 5 bases at J, leaving 11 bases unmatched.

The chain has TRBV19 and TRBJ2-7; 9 bases align to TRBD1. The germline V gene has CDR1 LNHDA and CDR2 SQIVND (reference sequence). The CDR3 consists of 16 residues. Trimming cost V 6 bases and J 3 bases; bases outside gene matches: 12. The CDR3 DNA reads as TGTGCCAGTAGCCCCGATTGGGGACAGGGTATCTACGAGCAGTACTTC. It codes for CASSPDWGQGIYEQYF.

The chain joins TRBV7-2 to TRBJ2-3; the D gene is possibly TRBD2 (5 bases). CDR1 SGHTA and CDR2 FQGNSA come from the germline V gene. The CDR3 runs to 13 residues. Trimming left V 4 bases short and J 4 bases short, with 9 bases between. As DNA, the CDR3 is TGTGCCAGCAGCTCGACTAATGCAGATACGCAGTATTTT. Its translation is CASSSTNADTQYF.

This clone was seen a single time. The same CDR3 is also encoded by other DNA sequences in this sample. This chain connects TRBV4-3 to TRBJ2-5; tentative D call: TRBD2 (5 bases). Germline-derived CDR1 and CDR2 are LGHNA and YSLEER. The CDR3 runs 13 residues. Trimming removed 1 base from V and 5 bases from J, with 8 bases in between. The CDR3 sequence: CASSQAGRETQYF. The CDR3, as DNA: TGCGCCAGCAGCCAAGCGGGAAGGGAGACCCAGTACTTC.

V is TRBV18 and J is TRBJ2-3; unclear D gene. V was trimmed by 2 bases and J by 6 bases, leaving 9 bases between them. Germline loops: CDR1 KGHSH, CDR2 LQKENI. The CDR3 totals 13 residues. The CDR3: CASSPGPEDTQYF. The CDR3, as DNA: TGTGCCAGCTCACCAGGGCCTGAGGATACGCAGTATTTT.

In the case of this clone: The same CDR3 also results from other DNA sequences found in this sample. The V call is TRBV27, the J call TRBJ1-5, with 7 bases matching TRBD1. CDR3 size: 13 residues. V gave up 5 bases and J gave up 5 bases; unmatched junction bases: 3. Per germline, CDR1 MNHEY and CDR2 SMNVEV (reference sequence). The CDR3 DNA follows: TGTGCCAGCAGTCTACAGGGGTATCAGCCCCAGCATTTT. Its protein is CASSLQGYQPQHF.